Listed below are T cell receptor beta chains from one sample, sequenced in a study of shared clonotypes between healthy human individuals. The repertoire was sequenced with immunoSEQ multiplex PCR; TCRdb's copy has only in-frame clones and lacks some. The sample comprises millions of clones, around nine tenths of which are singletons, and over 0.12% rests with the top ten. Sequenced input: naive CD4+ T cells sorted from blood. Source of these receptors: a man between 18 and 29 years old in good health. CDR3s include the opening cysteine and the closing phenylalanine or tryptophan. D genes are given only for firm matches. The size of a clone is reported for some rows only, either as once, few or many, or as a class for expanded clones.

cdr3_aa | cdr3_nt | d_call | clone_size | j_call | v_call
CASSQGLLESYEQYF | TGTGCCAGCTCACAAGGACTACTGGAATCCTACGAGCAGTACTTC | - | - | TRBJ2-7 | TRBV18
CASKRLGEAGNTIYF | TGTGCCAGCAAGAGGTTGGGTGAGGCTGGAAACACCATATATTTT | - | - | TRBJ1-3 | TRBV6-1
CASSPTRGQGKLFF | TGTGCCAGTAGTCCCACCAGGGGGCAGGGAAAACTGTTTTTT | TRBD1 | - | TRBJ1-4 | TRBV19
CASSFGLNTEAFF | TGTGCCAGTAGTTTCGGGCTTAACACTGAAGCTTTCTTT | - | - | TRBJ1-1 | TRBV19
CASSLDVVAGGGTDTQYF | TGCGCCAGCAGCTTAGACGTGGTTGCGGGCGGGGGGACAGATACGCAGTATTTT | TRBD2 | - | TRBJ2-3 | TRBV5-1
CASSLGTTSTDTQYF | TGTGCCAGCAGTTTAGGCACCACTAGCACAGATACGCAGTATTTT | - | - | TRBJ2-3 | TRBV28
CASSLVPGRGADYGYTF | TGTGCCAGCAGCCTCGTCCCCGGGCGGGGCGCCGACTATGGCTACACCTTC | - | - | TRBJ1-2 | TRBV11-2
CASSTDRVGQPQHF | TGTGCCAGTAGTACCGACAGGGTAGGACAGCCCCAGCATTTT | TRBD1 | - | TRBJ1-5 | TRBV19
CASSLFSSNQPQHF | TGCGCCAGCAGCCTGTTCTCTAGCAATCAGCCCCAGCATTTT | - | - | TRBJ1-5 | TRBV4-3
CASSQAGKVTGELFF | TGCGCCAGCAGCCAAGCAGGGAAGGTCACCGGGGAGCTGTTTTTT | - | once | TRBJ2-2 | TRBV4-1
CASSAGTVYSGNTIYF | TGTGCCAGCAGTGCTGGGACCGTCTACTCTGGAAACACCATATATTTT | - | - | TRBJ1-3 | TRBV2
CASSFGGPSYNEQFF | TGTGCCAGCAGTTTTGGTGGACCTTCCTACAATGAGCAGTTCTTC | - | - | TRBJ2-1 | TRBV28
CASSQDTDYNSPLHF | TGCGCCAGCAGCCAAGACACAGATTATAATTCACCCCTCCACTTT | - | - | TRBJ1-6 | TRBV4-1